This entry lists 27 T cell receptor beta chains sequenced from one sample in a study of shared clonotypes between healthy human individuals. Repertoires were generated with immunoSEQ multiplex PCR, while TCRdb's copy carries only in-frame clones and drops some. The sample carries under 1,100,000 clones, around 78% recorded once. Material for sequencing was memory CD4+ T cells from PBMCs. Subset here: CD45RA-negative fraction. Every receptor here comes from a man between 18 and 29 years old in good health. Some clones in this sample may be carry-over from other donors' samples.

This chain joins TRBV28 and TRBJ2-7; TRBD2 agrees at 8 bases. After removal of 8 bases from V and 2 bases from J, the junction contained 8 bases not matched to a gene. This CDR3 has 14 residues. Germline V lookup: CDR1 MDHEN, CDR2 SYDVKM. This CDR3 is CASLRGGGTYEQYF. The CDR3 DNA reads TGTGCCAGCCTACGGGGCGGGGGGACCTACGAGCAGTACTTC.

The chain couples TRBV2 to TRBJ2-1; possibly TRBD2 for D (7 bases). Trimming took 6 bases from V and 6 from J, leaving 18 bases between them. Germline lookup yields CDR1 SNHLY and CDR2 FYNNEI. The CDR3 runs to 15 residues. In nucleotides, the CDR3 is TGTGCCAGCAGATTACAGGGAGGACTAGGCAATGAGCAGTTCTTC. Its translation: CASRLQGGLGNEQFF.

This sequence joins TRBV15 and TRBJ2-6; D unclear. With 0 bases removed from V and 0 bases from J, the gap between germline ends came to 15 bases. Germline V gene data show CDR1 as LNHNV and CDR2 as YYDKDF (reference sequence). The length of the CDR3 is 19 residues. The CDR3 region is CATSRDHRVLSSGANVLTF. The DNA of the CDR3 is TGTGCCACCAGCAGAGATCATAGGGTTTTGAGCTCTGGGGCCAACGTCCTGACTTTC.

The chain couples TRBV7-2 to TRBJ2-7; perhaps D is TRBD1 or TRBD2 (6 bases each). The germline gives CDR1 SGHTA, CDR2 FQGNSA. CDR3 length: 16 amino acids. V shed 3 bases and J shed 4 bases, with 19 bases lying between them. For the CDR3, the DNA is TGTGCCAGCAGCTTGGCGGGACACCCGAACCCATACGAGCAGTACTTC. This encodes CASSLAGHPNPYEQYF.

The chain combines TRBV7-2 with TRBJ2-2, with D unresolved. This CDR3 is built from 14 residues. V lost 5 bases, J lost 3 bases, and 10 bases lay in between. Looked up from germline, CDR1 is SGHTA and CDR2 is FQGNSA. CDR3 residues: CASSPQADTGELFF. In nucleotides, the CDR3 is TGTGCCAGCAGCCCCCAGGCTGACACCGGGGAGCTGTTTTTT.

The chain employs TRBV10-3 and TRBJ1-5; 7 bases line up with TRBD1. V was clipped by 0 bases and J by 4 bases; unmatched bases: 6. CDR3 size: 16 residues. Germline CDR1 and CDR2: ENHRY and SYGVKD. The CDR3 DNA reads as TGTGCCATCAGTGAGTCTACAGGGGTGGGGAATCAGCCCCAGCATTTT. This codes for CAISESTGVGNQPQHF.

The CDR3 region is CASSLDGIGVQYF. CDR3 bases: TGTGCCAGCAGCTTAGATGGGATCGGAGTGCAGTACTTC. J is TRBJ2-7 and V is TRBV7-9; D is ambiguous. Per germline, CDR1 SEHNR and CDR2 FQNEAQ (reference sequence). The CDR3 covers 13 residues. The V gene lost 1 base and the J gene lost 9 bases, with 13 bases spanning the gap.

V is TRBV6-1 and J is TRBJ2-5; either TRBD1 or TRBD2 may supply D (5 bases each). The CDR3 spans 17 residues. Trimming left V 1 base short and J 1 base short, with 16 bases between. Per the germline V gene, CDR1 is MNHNS and CDR2 is SASEGT. The CDR3 DNA reads TGTGCCAGCAGTGAAGATGGGGGTATGTGGGGCCAAGAGACCCAGTACTTC. This codes for CASSEDGGMWGQETQYF.

The chain has TRBV11-2 and TRBJ2-2, with D possibly being TRBD1 (6 bases). The length of the CDR3 is 14 residues. The germline V and J ends were trimmed by 4 bases and 7 bases, with 13 bases remaining between them. Germline V gives CDR1 SGHAT, CDR2 FQNNGV. In nucleotides, the CDR3 is TGTGCCAGCAGCTCGTTACAGGGCTTCGGGGAGCTGTTTTTT. This encodes CASSSLQGFGELFF.

The chain has TRBV28 and TRBJ2-7; D unclear. With 6 bases removed from V and 7 bases from J, the gap between germline ends came to 19 bases. CDR3 length: 14 amino acids. Germline CDR1 reads MDHEN; CDR2 reads SYDVKM. CDR3 DNA sequence: TGTGCCAGCAGGCGGCAGTTGGCTGCGCGGGAGCAGTACTTC. It is translated as CASRRQLAAREQYF.

This clone is a singleton in its sample. V gene TRBV7-9 combines with J gene TRBJ2-2, with TRBD2 matching 8 bases. CDR3 length: 13 residues. V dropped 5 bases and J dropped 9; count of bases not matched to a gene: 5. CDR1 is SEHNR and CDR2 is FQNEAQ in the germline V gene (reference sequence). The CDR3 nucleotides read TGTGCCAGCAGCCGGGAGGGGGACCGGGAGCTGTTTTTT. Translation: CASSREGDRELFF.

The table lists this clone with many counts. The chain carries TRBV27 and TRBJ2-7, with D possibly matching TRBD1 (5 bases). This CDR3 region has 17 residues. CDR1 is MNHEY, CDR2 SMNVEV, per germline (reference sequence). With 3 bases removed from V and 7 bases from J, the gap between germline ends came to 25 bases. The CDR3 DNA is TGTGCCAGCAGTTTGGGGTTTGGGGCGACTTTTCCTTGGGAGCAGTACTTC. Translated: CASSLGFGATFPWEQYF.

This clone appeared once. The genes are TRBV6-5 and TRBJ1-1, with unresolved D. Trimming took off 6 bases at V and 3 bases at J, with 14 bases between the two ends. The CDR3 is 14 residues long. Germline V gene lookup returns CDR1 MNHEY and CDR2 SVGAGI. The CDR3 coding sequence is TGTGCCAGCAGAACCGGGCTGAGAGACACTGAAGCTTTCTTT. It is translated as CASRTGLRDTEAFF.

The chain carries TRBV6-1 and TRBJ2-6; 9 nucleotides align to TRBD1. The CDR3 covers 18 residues. V was clipped by 1 base and J by 1 base; unmatched bases: 5. From germline, CDR1 is MNHNS and CDR2 SASEGT. CDR3 bases: TGTGCCAGCAGTGAAGGCGGACAGGGGCCTTCTGGGGCCAACGTCCTGACTTTC. Amino acids: CASSEGGQGPSGANVLTF.

The rearrangement joins TRBV25-1 to TRBJ2-3, with TRBD2 identical over 11 bases. This CDR3 is built from 15 residues. Germline CDR1 MGHDK, CDR2 SYGVNS. Trimming at V came to 5 bases and at J to 4 bases, leaving 5 bases not matched to a gene. This CDR3 reads CASSTSGRLADTQYF. The DNA of the CDR3 is TGTGCCAGCAGTACTAGCGGGAGATTAGCAGATACGCAGTATTTT.

The chain links TRBV28 to TRBJ2-7, with D perhaps assigned TRBD1 or TRBD2 (6 bases each). CDR1 and CDR2 (germline): MDHEN, SYDVKM. Deletions cut 7 bases from V and 1 base from J, with 17 bases between. This CDR3 comprises 15 residues. CDR3 bases: TGTGCCAGCACCTCATATTCGGGGGCTTCCTACGAGCAGTACTTC. Its protein is CASTSYSGASYEQYF.

The V and J genes are TRBV28 and TRBJ2-2; TRBD1 aligns across 7 bases. CDR3 length: 13 amino acids. The trim removed 9 bases at V and 4 bases at J, leaving 5 bases unmatched. Germline V gene data show CDR1 as MDHEN and CDR2 as SYDVKM. The CDR3 DNA reads as TGTGCCAGTAACCACAGGGGCACCGGGGAGCTGTTTTTT. Translating it yields CASNHRGTGELFF.

This clone was observed a few times. The chain employs TRBV4-3 and TRBJ1-1; a possible D gene is TRBD1 (5 bases). The V end lost 0 bases, the J end lost 1 base, and 9 bases lay between the germline ends. This CDR3 is built from 15 residues. Per the germline V gene, CDR1 is LGHNA and CDR2 is YSLEER. Written as DNA, the CDR3 is TGCGCCAGCAGCCAAGATTTGGGGGAGAACACTGAAGCTTTCTTT. This codes for CASSQDLGENTEAFF.

The chain uses TRBV4-1 and TRBJ2-5; 7 nucleotides align to TRBD2. The J segment lost 11 bases and the V segment lost 0 bases, leaving 12 bases of the junction unmatched. The CDR3 runs to 15 residues. CDR1 MGHRA and CDR2 YSYEKL come from the germline V gene. In DNA, the CDR3 is TGCGCCAGCAGCCAAGATTTCGGGGCCTTGCGGGAGCAGTACTTC. It translates to CASSQDFGALREQYF.

A single count supports this clone. The chain links TRBV29-1 to TRBJ1-2, with D possibly matching TRBD1 (5 bases). The V end was cut by 5 bases, the J end by 8 bases, with 15 bases between. The germline CDR1 and CDR2 sequences are SQVTM and ANQGSEA. This CDR3 has 12 amino acids. Written as DNA, the CDR3 is TGCAGCGTTATTTCCGGGACGGGGGGCTACACCTTC. As protein: CSVISGTGGYTF.

The J gene is TRBJ1-4, the V gene TRBV4-1, with D maybe TRBD1 (6 bases). The V end was cut by 0 bases, the J end by 8 bases, with 13 bases between. Germline V CDR1 and CDR2: MGHRA, YSYEKL. This CDR3 comprises 15 residues. This CDR3 is CASSQEGGAREKLFF. The CDR3 nucleotides read TGCGCCAGCAGCCAAGAGGGGGGGGCACGGGAAAAACTGTTTTTT.

This clone has just a few counts. J is TRBJ1-3 and V is TRBV6-5, with a tentative D call TRBD1 (5 bases). CDR3 length equals 15 residues. CDR1 and CDR2 (germline): MNHEY, SVGAGI. V lost 5 bases to trimming and J lost 2 bases, with 13 bases between them. Here the CDR3 DNA reads TGTGCCAGCAGTCCTCGACAGACCGCTGGAAACACCATATATTTT. It encodes CASSPRQTAGNTIYF.

The chain joins TRBV7-8 to TRBJ2-7, with D hard to call. Per the germline V gene, CDR1 is SGHVS and CDR2 is FQNEAQ. Trimming took 0 bases from V and 3 from J, leaving 12 bases between them. The CDR3 runs 15 residues. The CDR3 loop is CASSLAPGRYYEQYF. CDR3 in DNA: TGTGCCAGCAGCTTAGCCCCGGGTCGCTACTACGAGCAGTACTTC.

The chain employs TRBV5-1 and TRBJ2-2, with D possibly TRBD2 on 6 matching bases. V was clipped by 2 bases and J by 6 bases, with 11 bases between them. Germline-derived CDR1 and CDR2 are SGHRS and YFSETQ. The CDR3 extends over 14 amino acids. CDR3 coding DNA: TGCGCCAGCAGCTTCCTTCCGGGGGCCGGGGAGCTGTTTTTT. It is translated as CASSFLPGAGELFF.

The sample holds one count of this clone. V usage is TRBV5-4 and J usage is TRBJ2-3, with 11 bases identical to TRBD2. V shed 2 bases, J shed 2 bases, and the junction held 4 bases outside the gene matches. The CDR3 totals 16 residues. Germline loops: CDR1 SGHNT, CDR2 YYREEE (reference sequence). CDR3 loop: CASSLPTSGTTDTQYF. In DNA, the CDR3 is TGTGCCAGCAGCTTACCGACTAGCGGGACCACAGATACGCAGTATTTT. Full variable domain (outside the CDR3, taken from reference TRBV5-4 and TRBJ2-3): ETGVTQSPTHLIKTRGQQVTLRCSSQSGHNTVSWYQQALGQGPQFIFQYYREEENGRGNFPPRFSGLQFPNYSSELNVNALELDDSALYLCASSLPTSGTTDTQYFGPGTRLTVL.

This chain links TRBV27 with TRBJ1-5; 7 bases agree with TRBD1. CDR3 length equals 23 residues. The germline CDR1 and CDR2 sequences are MNHEY and SMNVEV (reference sequence). J gave up 2 bases and V 0 bases, and 25 bases lay outside the gene matches. The CDR3 sequence is CASSLSMPLQGWQGTLGNQPQHF. CDR3 bases: TGTGCCAGCAGTTTATCGATGCCCCTACAGGGGTGGCAAGGAACTTTGGGCAATCAGCCCCAGCATTTT.

The rearrangement links TRBV6-5 to TRBJ2-5; 7 nucleotides align to TRBD2. Germline V lookup: CDR1 MNHEY, CDR2 SVGAGI. The CDR3 runs to 15 residues. With V trimmed by 4 bases and J by 5 bases, 10 bases remained unmatched. Here the CDR3 reads CASSSRGGRGETQYF. The CDR3 DNA is TGTGCCAGCAGTTCCCGGGGCGGGAGAGGCGAGACCCAGTACTTC.